What follows are 12 T cell receptor beta chains derived from one specimen sequenced in a study of shared clonotypes between healthy human individuals. Measured with immunoSEQ multiplex PCR; TCRdb has only the in-frame clones, and not every one. Among roughly 2.6 million clones listed, around 90% were seen once. The sample consisted of naive CD4+ T cells sorted from blood. Regarding subset: CD45RA+ positively selected. The receptor set was obtained from a man aged 18 to 30 in good health.

The genes are TRBV29-1 and TRBJ1-2; 8 bases map to TRBD1. The CDR3 sequence is 11 residues long. V shed 7 bases and J 8 bases; nucleotides not matched to a gene: 6. Germline CDR1 reads SQVTM; CDR2 reads ANQGSEA. CDR3 loop: CSGGQDLGYTF. CDR3 bases: TGCAGCGGGGGACAGGACCTCGGCTACACCTTC. The full variable domain, in which reference TRBV29-1 and TRBJ1-2 provide the parts outside the CDR3, is SAVISQKPSRDICQRGTSLTIQCQVDSQVTMMFWYRQQPGQSLTLIATANQGSEATYESGFVIDKFPISRPNLTFSTLTVSNMSPEDSSIYLCSGGQDLGYTFGSGTRLTVV.

The chain recombines TRBV28 with TRBJ1-4; D is uncertain. The CDR3 is made up of 15 amino acids. Trimming removed 3 bases from V and 7 bases from J, with 15 bases in between. The germline CDR1 and CDR2 sequences are MDHEN and SYDVKM. CDR3 sequence (DNA): TGTGCCAGCAGTTTTTATCAGCCCGGCGGTGAAAAACTGTTTTTT. It is translated as CASSFYQPGGEKLFF.

This clone was counted only a few times. This chain's CDR3 is CASSSQGPNSPLHF. The CDR3 DNA sequence: TGTGCCAGCTCATCTCAGGGACCTAATTCACCCCTCCACTTT. This chain connects TRBV18 to TRBJ1-6; the D gene is possibly TRBD1 (5 bases). Germline lookup yields CDR1 KGHSH and CDR2 LQKENI. CDR3 length: 14 residues. V was trimmed by 5 bases and J by 6 bases, leaving 11 bases between them.

This clone came up once. The same CDR3 is also encoded by other DNA sequences in this sample. The chain uses TRBV12-5 and TRBJ1-3; D gene uncertain. CDR1 and CDR2 from the germline V gene are LGHNT and FRNRAP. The CDR3 totals 14 residues. V was clipped by 2 bases and J by 0 bases, with 5 bases between them. CDR3 region: CASGLSGSGNTIYF. CDR3 nucleotides: TGTGCTAGTGGTTTGAGTGGCTCTGGAAACACCATATATTTT.

The chain links TRBV28 to TRBJ2-3; 11 nucleotides match TRBD2. CDR1 and CDR2 (germline): MDHEN, SYDVKM. CDR3 length: 19 residues. The V gene end was trimmed by 4 bases and the J gene end by 2 bases; junction bases not matched to a gene: 14. CDR3 coding DNA: TGTGCCAGCAGTTCCCCGGGGGTAGCGGGGGGGACGTTCACAGATACGCAGTATTTT. It is translated as CASSSPGVAGGTFTDTQYF. Using reference TRBV28 and TRBJ2-3 for the parts outside the CDR3, the full variable domain is DVKVTQSSRYLVKRTGEKVFLECVQDMDHENMFWYRQDPGLGLRLIYFSYDVKMKEKGDIPEGYSVSREKKERFSLILESASTNQTSMYLCASSSPGVAGGTFTDTQYFGPGTRLTVL.

The genes are TRBV7-6 and TRBJ2-5, with 7 bases identical to TRBD2. The CDR3 covers 13 residues. In germline, CDR1 is SGHVS, CDR2 FNYEAQ. Unmatched junction bases numbered 3, after V lost 3 bases and J lost 5 bases. The CDR3 region is CASSFGGSETQYF. CDR3 bases: TGTGCCAGCAGCTTCGGGGGGTCGGAGACCCAGTACTTC.

The chain recombines TRBV7-9 with TRBJ2-5, with D uncertain. Germline V gene lookup returns CDR1 SEHNR and CDR2 FQNEAQ (reference sequence). The CDR3 has 15 residues. The V gene lost 3 bases and the J gene lost 5 bases, with 16 bases spanning the gap. In DNA, the CDR3 is TGTGCCAGCAGCTTGTTTGGAGAAACGGTCGAGACCCAGTACTTC. Translating gives CASSLFGETVETQYF.

J is TRBJ2-1 and V is TRBV28; the match to TRBD1 covers 9 bases. Germline lookup yields CDR1 MDHEN and CDR2 SYDVKM. V lost 10 bases and J lost 4; bases outside the gene matches: 11. The CDR3 spans 15 residues. The CDR3 here is CATSDGQGRYNEQFF. DNA of the CDR3: TGTGCCACCAGCGATGGACAGGGGAGGTACAATGAGCAGTTCTTC.

The chain is built from TRBV28 and TRBJ2-7, with D tentatively TRBD1 (5 bases). Trimming shortened V by 5 bases and J by 3 bases, and 17 bases separated the two germline ends. This CDR3 is built from 15 residues. Per germline, CDR1 MDHEN and CDR2 SYDVKM. The CDR3 sequence: CASSPQGQGSYEQYF. The DNA for the CDR3 is TGTGCCAGCAGTCCCCAGGGTCAAGGTAGCTACGAGCAGTACTTC.

The chain combines TRBV7-9 with TRBJ1-1, with 7 nucleotides matching TRBD1. V dropped 0 bases and J dropped 8; count of bases not matched to a gene: 6. The CDR3 is 14 residues long. Germline loops: CDR1 SEHNR, CDR2 FQNEAQ (reference sequence). This CDR3 reads CASSLAEGAREAFF. CDR3 in DNA: TGTGCCAGCAGCTTAGCGGAGGGGGCGAGAGAAGCTTTCTTT.

The chain is built from TRBV19 and TRBJ1-2; 8 positions match TRBD1. CDR1 is LNHDA, CDR2 SQIVND, per germline (reference sequence). The V and J ends lost 5 bases and 6 bases, in that order; junction bases with no gene match: 5. The CDR3 length is 13 residues. CDR3 nucleotides: TGTGCCAGTAGTCGGACAGGGAGGGATGGCTACACCTTC. It yields the protein CASSRTGRDGYTF.

The rearrangement links TRBV5-1 to TRBJ2-1, with 11 nucleotides matching TRBD1. In germline, CDR1 is SGHRS, CDR2 YFSETQ. The length of the CDR3 is 16 residues. Trimming took 3 bases from V and 7 from J; bases not matched to a gene: 9. For the CDR3, the DNA is TGCGCCAGCAGCTCCACCGGGACAGGGGGGGAAAATGAGCAGTTCTTC. Protein: CASSSTGTGGENEQFF.